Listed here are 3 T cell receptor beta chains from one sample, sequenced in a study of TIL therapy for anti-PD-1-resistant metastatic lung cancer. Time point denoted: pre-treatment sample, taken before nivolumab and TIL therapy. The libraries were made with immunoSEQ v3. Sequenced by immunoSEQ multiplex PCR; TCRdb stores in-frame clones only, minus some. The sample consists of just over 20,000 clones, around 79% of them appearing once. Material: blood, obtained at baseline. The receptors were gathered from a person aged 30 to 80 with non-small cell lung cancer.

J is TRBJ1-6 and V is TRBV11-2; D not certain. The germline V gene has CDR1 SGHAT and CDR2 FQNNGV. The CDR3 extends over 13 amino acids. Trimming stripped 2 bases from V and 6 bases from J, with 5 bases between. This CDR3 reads CASSLSFNSPLHF. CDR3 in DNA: TGTGCCAGCAGCTTATCTTTTAATTCACCCCTCCACTTT.

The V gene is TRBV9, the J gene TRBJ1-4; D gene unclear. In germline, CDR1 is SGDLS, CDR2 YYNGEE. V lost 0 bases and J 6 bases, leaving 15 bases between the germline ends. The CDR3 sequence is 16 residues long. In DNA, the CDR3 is TGTGCCAGCAGCGTAGGGATAAGGGAGGGTTATGAAAAACTGTTTTTT. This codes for CASSVGIREGYEKLFF.

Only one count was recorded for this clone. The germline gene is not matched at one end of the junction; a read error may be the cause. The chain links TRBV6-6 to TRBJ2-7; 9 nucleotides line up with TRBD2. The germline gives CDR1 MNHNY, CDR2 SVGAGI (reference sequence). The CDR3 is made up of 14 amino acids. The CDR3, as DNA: TGTGCCATCAGTGAGCCTAGCGGGACTGGGGAGCAGTACTTC. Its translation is CAISEPSGTGEQYF.